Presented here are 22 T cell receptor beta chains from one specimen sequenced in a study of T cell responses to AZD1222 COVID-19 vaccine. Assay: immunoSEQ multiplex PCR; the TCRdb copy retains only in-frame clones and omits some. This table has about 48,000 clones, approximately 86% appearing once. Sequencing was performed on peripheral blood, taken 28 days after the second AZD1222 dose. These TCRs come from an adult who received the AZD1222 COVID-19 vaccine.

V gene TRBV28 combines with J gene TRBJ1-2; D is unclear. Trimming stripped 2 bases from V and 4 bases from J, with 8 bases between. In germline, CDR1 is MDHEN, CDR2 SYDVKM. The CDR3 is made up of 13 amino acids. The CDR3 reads CASSLGFLYGYTF. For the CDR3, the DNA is TGTGCCAGCAGTTTAGGCTTCCTCTATGGCTACACCTTC.

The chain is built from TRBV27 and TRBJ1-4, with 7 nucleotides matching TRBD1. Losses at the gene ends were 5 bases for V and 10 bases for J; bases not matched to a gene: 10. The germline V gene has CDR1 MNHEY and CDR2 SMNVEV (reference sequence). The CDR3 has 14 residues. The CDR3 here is CASSPRQGFAKLFF. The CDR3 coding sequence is TGTGCCAGCAGTCCACGACAGGGTTTTGCAAAACTGTTTTTT. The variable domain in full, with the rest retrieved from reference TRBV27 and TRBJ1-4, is EAQVTQNPRYLITVTGKKLTVTCSQNMNHEYMSWYRQDPGLGLRQIYYSMNVEVTDKGDVPEGYKVSRKEKRNFPLILESPSPNQTSLYFCASSPRQGFAKLFFGSGTQLSVL.

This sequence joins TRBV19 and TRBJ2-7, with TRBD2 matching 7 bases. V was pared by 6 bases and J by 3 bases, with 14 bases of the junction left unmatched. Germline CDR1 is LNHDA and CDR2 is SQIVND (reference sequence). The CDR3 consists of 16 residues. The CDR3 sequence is CASRRSSLGGVYEQYF. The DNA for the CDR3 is TGTGCCAGTAGAAGATCTAGTCTGGGGGGGGTCTACGAGCAGTACTTC.

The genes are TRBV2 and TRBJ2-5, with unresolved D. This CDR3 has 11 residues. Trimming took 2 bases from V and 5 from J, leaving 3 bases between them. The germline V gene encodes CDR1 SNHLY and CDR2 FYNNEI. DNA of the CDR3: TGTGCCAGCAGTGAAAGGGAGACCCAGTACTTC. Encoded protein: CASSERETQYF.

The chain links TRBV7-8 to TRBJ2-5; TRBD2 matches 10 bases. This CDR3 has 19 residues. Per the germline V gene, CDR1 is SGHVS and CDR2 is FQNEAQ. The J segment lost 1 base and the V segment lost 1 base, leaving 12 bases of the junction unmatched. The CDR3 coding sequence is TGTGCCAGCAGCTTAGGTGGGCTAGCGGGAGCAGGTGGCCAAGAGACCCAGTACTTC. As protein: CASSLGGLAGAGGQETQYF.

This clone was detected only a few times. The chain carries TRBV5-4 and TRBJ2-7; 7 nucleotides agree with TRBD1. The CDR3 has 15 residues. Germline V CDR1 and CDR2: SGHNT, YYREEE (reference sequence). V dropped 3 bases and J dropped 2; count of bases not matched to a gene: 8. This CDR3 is CASSSDREMTYEQYF. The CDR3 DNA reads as TGTGCCAGCAGCTCCGACAGGGAGATGACCTACGAGCAGTACTTC.

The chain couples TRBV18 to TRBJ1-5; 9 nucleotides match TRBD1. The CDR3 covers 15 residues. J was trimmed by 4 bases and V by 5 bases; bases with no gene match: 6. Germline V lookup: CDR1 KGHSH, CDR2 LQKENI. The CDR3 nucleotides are TGTGCCAGCTCAGAAGGGACAGGGAGGAATCAGCCCCAGCATTTT. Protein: CASSEGTGRNQPQHF.

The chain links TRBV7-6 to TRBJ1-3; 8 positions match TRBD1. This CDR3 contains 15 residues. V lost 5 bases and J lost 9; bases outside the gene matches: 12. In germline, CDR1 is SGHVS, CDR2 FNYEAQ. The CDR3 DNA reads TGTGCCAGCAGCCCCCAGGGGGCAGGGCCGGGCACCATATATTTT. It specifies CASSPQGAGPGTIYF.

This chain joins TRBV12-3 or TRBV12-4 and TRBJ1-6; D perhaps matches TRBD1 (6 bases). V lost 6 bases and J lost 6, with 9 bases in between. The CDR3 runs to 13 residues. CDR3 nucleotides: TGTGCCAGCAGCGGGACAAGTAATTCACCCCTCCACTTT. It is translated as CASSGTSNSPLHF.

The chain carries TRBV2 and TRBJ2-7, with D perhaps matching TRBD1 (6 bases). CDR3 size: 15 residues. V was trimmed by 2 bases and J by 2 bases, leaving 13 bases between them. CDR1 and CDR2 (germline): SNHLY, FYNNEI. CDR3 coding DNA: TGTGCCAGCAGTGAAATGGGGCAGGGGACCTACGAGCAGTACTTC. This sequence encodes CASSEMGQGTYEQYF.

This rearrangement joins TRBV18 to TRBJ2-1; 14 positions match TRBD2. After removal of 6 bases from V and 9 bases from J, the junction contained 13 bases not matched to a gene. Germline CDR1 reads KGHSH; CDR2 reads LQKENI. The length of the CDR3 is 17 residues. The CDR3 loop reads CASSKGEGLAGVAEQFF. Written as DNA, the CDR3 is TGTGCCAGCTCTAAAGGAGAGGGACTAGCGGGAGTAGCTGAGCAGTTCTTC.

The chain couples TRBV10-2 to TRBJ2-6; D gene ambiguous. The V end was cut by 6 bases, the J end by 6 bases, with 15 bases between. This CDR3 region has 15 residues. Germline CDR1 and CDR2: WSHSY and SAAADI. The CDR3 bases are TGCGCCAGCAGCGTATCGAAAGCGTCGGCCAACGTCCTGACTTTC. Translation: CASSVSKASANVLTF.

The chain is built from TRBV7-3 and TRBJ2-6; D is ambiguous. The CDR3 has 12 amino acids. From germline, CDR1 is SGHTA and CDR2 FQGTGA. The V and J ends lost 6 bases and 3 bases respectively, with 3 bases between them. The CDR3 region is CASRGGANVLTF. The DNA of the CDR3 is TGTGCCAGCAGAGGTGGGGCCAACGTCCTGACTTTC.

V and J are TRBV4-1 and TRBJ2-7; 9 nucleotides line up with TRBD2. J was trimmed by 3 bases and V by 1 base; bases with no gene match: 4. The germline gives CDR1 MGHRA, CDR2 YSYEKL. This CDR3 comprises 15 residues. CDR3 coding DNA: TGCGCCAGCAGCCAAGGGCTAGCGGGAAGCTACGAGCAGTACTTC. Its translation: CASSQGLAGSYEQYF.

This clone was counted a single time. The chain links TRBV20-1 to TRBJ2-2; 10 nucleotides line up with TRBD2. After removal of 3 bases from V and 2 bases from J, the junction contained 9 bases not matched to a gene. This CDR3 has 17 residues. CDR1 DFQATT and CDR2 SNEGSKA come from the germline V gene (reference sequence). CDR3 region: CSASPGLAQFNTGELFF. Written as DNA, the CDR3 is TGCAGTGCTAGTCCGGGACTAGCGCAATTTAACACCGGGGAGCTGTTTTTT.

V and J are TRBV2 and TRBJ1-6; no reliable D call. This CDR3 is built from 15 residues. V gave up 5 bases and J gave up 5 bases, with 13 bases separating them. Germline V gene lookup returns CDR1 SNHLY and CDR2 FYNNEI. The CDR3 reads CASSWRVRDNSPLHF. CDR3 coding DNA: TGTGCCAGCAGTTGGAGAGTCCGGGATAATTCACCCCTCCACTTT.

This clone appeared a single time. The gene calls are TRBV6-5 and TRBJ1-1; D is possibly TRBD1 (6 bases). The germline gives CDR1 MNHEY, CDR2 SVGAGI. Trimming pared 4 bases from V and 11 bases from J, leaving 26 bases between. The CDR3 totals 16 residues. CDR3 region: CASSSTLHRAGVGAFF. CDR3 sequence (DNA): TGTGCCAGCAGTTCTACCCTCCACAGGGCGGGCGTGGGGGCTTTCTTT.

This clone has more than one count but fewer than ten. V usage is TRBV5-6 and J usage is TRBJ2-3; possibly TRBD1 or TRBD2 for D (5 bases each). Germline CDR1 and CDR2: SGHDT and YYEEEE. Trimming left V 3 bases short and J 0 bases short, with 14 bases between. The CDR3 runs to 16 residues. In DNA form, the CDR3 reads TGTGCCAGCAGCTATTTCCGGGGCGCTAGCACAGATACGCAGTATTTT. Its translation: CASSYFRGASTDTQYF.

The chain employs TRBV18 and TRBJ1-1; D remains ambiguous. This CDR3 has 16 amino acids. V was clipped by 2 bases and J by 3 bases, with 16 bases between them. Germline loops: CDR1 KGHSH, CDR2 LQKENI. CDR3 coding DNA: TGTGCCAGCTCACCAGGAACGGGTAGGGTGGACACTGAAGCTTTCTTT. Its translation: CASSPGTGRVDTEAFF.

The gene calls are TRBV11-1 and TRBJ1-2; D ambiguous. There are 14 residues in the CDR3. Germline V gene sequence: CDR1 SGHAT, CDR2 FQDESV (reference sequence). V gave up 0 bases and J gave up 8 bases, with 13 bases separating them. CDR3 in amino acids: CASSLAPDGLGYTF. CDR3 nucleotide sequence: TGTGCCAGCAGCTTAGCTCCAGACGGTTTGGGCTACACCTTC.

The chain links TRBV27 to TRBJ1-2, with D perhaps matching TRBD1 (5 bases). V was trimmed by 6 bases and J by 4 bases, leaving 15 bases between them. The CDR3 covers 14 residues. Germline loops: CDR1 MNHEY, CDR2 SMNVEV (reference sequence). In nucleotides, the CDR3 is TGTGCCAGCAGAACTGGGACCGACACCTATGGCTACACCTTC. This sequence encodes CASRTGTDTYGYTF.

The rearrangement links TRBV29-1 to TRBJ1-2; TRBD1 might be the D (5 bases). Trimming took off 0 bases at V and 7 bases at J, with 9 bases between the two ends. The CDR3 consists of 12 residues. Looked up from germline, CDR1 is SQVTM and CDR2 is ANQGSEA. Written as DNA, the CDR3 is TGCAGCGTTGAAGAGATCGGGGGTGGCTACACCTTC. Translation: CSVEEIGGGYTF.